This TCR beta chain stems from a study of cytomegalovirus exposure and HLA in healthy donors. General study findings and limits: In a later analysis, productive TCRs from donors in an Asian-associated ancestry cluster reportedly carried fewer N-insertions than the cohort mean. Information on immune exposure was restricted to one variable (CMV serostatus). Roughly uniform sequencing depth across donors was assumed, possibly incorrectly.

This CDR3 is 14 amino acids long. Germline loops: CDR1 MGHRA, CDR2 YSYEKL. The PCR was carried out with 60 Vbeta primers and 13 Jbeta primers. Generated by immunoSEQ multiplex PCR, the TCRdb table keeps only in-frame clones and is missing some. The sample includes more than 250,000 clones, roughly 89% of them seen just once. About this clone: Its cognate antigen is unknown.

This sequence joins TRBV4-1 and TRBJ2-5; maybe TRBD1 (6 bases). With the DNA end fitting TRBJ2-7 better, the J assignment may be wrong. The sequence derives from a woman aged 18 to 35 in good health and CMV-seronegative. The material sequenced was PBMCs. The CDR3 loop is CASSQGGGLDEQYF. For the CDR3, the DNA is TGCGCCAGCAGCCAAGGAGGGGGTCTGGACGAGCAGTACTTC.